The 9 T cell receptor beta chains below come from one sample, sequenced in a study of blood T cell repertoires in COVID-19. Only in-frame clones appear in the TCRdb table, and some are missing; sequencing was by immunoSEQ multiplex PCR. Altogether tens of thousands of clones are present, roughly nine tenths being singletons, with the ten largest covering about 20%. The material sequenced was peripheral blood. All receptors derive from a woman in her sixties with COVID-19, enrolled during active disease.

This clone turned up a few times. The chain combines TRBV7-3 with TRBJ2-1, with a possible D match to TRBD1 (6 bases). Looked up from germline, CDR1 is SGHTA and CDR2 is FQGTGA. CDR3 length: 15 amino acids. V was pared by 0 bases and J by 6 bases, with 12 bases between. The CDR3 coding sequence is TGTGCCAGCAGCTTAACCCAGGGGCTGTTCAATGAGCAGTTCTTC. This translates into CASSLTQGLFNEQFF.

The chain is built from TRBV19 and TRBJ1-2; TRBD1 might be the D (6 bases). This CDR3 contains 15 residues. The germline V and J ends were trimmed by 3 bases and 2 bases, with 13 bases remaining between them. The germline gives CDR1 LNHDA, CDR2 SQIVND (reference sequence). Here the CDR3 reads CASSMRGGVNYGYTF. The CDR3 nucleotides read TGTGCCAGTAGTATGCGAGGGGGAGTGAACTATGGCTACACCTTC.

This chain joins TRBV4-1 and TRBJ1-5, with D unclear. This CDR3 contains 14 residues. Germline assignment: CDR1 MGHRA and CDR2 YSYEKL. Trimming removed 0 bases from V and 2 bases from J, with 5 bases in between. In DNA form, the CDR3 reads TGCGCCAGCAGCCAAGAACGCGGCAATCAGCCCCAGCATTTT. Amino acid sequence: CASSQERGNQPQHF.

The V gene is TRBV6-5, the J gene TRBJ1-4; perhaps TRBD1 as D (5 bases). V gave up 0 bases and J gave up 3 bases, with 11 bases separating them. CDR1 is MNHEY and CDR2 is SVGAGI in the germline V gene. The CDR3 spans 16 residues. CDR3 in amino acids: CASSYSSGGPNEKLFF. The CDR3 DNA reads as TGTGCCAGCAGTTACTCCTCCGGGGGACCTAATGAAAAACTGTTTTTT.

This clone was recorded once. The genes are TRBV7-9 and TRBJ1-2; D is uncertain. This CDR3 contains 11 residues. CDR1 and CDR2 (germline): SEHNR, FQNEAQ (reference sequence). Trimming took off 4 bases at V and 5 bases at J, with 5 bases between the two ends. CDR3 amino acids: CASSSRYGYTF. CDR3 coding DNA: TGTGCCAGCAGCTCGAGGTATGGCTACACCTTC.

This CDR3 reads CAISDRQQSPNEKLFF. CDR3 sequence (DNA): TGTGCCATCAGTGATAGACAACAGAGCCCTAATGAAAAACTGTTTTTT. The chain joins TRBV10-3 to TRBJ1-4; no reliable D call. The V end lost 3 bases, the J end lost 3 bases, and 14 bases lay between the germline ends. The CDR3 has 16 residues. Germline CDR1 is ENHRY and CDR2 is SYGVKD.

J is TRBJ1-6 and V is TRBV6-4; D remains ambiguous. Trimming removed 3 bases at V and 11 bases at J, with 11 bases between. The CDR3 loop spans 13 amino acids. CDR1 and CDR2 from the germline V gene are MRHNA and SNTAGT. In nucleotides, the CDR3 is TGTGCCAGCAGTGAATCAACGGGGACACCCCTCCACTTT. Its translation: CASSESTGTPLHF.

This chain connects TRBV5-1 to TRBJ1-4; the D gene is possibly TRBD1 (5 bases). V lost 0 bases to trimming and J lost 5 bases, with 14 bases between them. From germline, CDR1 is SGHRS and CDR2 YFSETQ. CDR3 length: 16 amino acids. CDR3 in amino acids: CASSLGREAKNEKLFF. The CDR3 bases are TGCGCCAGCAGCTTGGGCAGGGAGGCGAAGAATGAAAAACTGTTTTTT.

This chain connects TRBV19 to TRBJ2-7; TRBD2 matches 12 bases. This CDR3 comprises 16 residues. Trimming took 5 bases from V and 6 from J; bases not matched to a gene: 11. Germline CDR1 reads LNHDA; CDR2 reads SQIVND (reference sequence). The CDR3: CASSPGLAGGPSEQYF. The CDR3 DNA follows: TGTGCCAGTAGTCCCGGCCTAGCGGGAGGGCCTTCCGAGCAGTACTTC. Based on the CDR3 plus reference TRBV19 and TRBJ2-7, the full variable domain is DGGITQSPKYLFRKEGQNVTLSCEQNLNHDAMYWYRQDPGQGLRLIYYSQIVNDFQKGDIAEGYSVSREKKESFPLTVTSAQKNPTAFYLCASSPGLAGGPSEQYFGPGTRLTVT.